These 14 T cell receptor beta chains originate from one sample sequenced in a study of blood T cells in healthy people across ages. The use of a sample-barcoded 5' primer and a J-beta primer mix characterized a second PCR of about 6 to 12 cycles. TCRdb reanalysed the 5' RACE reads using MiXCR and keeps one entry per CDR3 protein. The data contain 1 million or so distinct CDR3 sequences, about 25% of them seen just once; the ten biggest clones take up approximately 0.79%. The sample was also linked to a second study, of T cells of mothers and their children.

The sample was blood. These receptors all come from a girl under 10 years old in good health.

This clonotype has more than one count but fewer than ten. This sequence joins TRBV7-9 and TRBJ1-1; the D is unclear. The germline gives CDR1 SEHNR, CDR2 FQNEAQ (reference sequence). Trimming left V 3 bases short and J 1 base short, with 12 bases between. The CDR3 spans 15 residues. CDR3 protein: CASSFGPSKNTEAFF. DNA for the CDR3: TGTGCCAGCAGCTTTGGTCCCTCAAAGAACACTGAAGCTTTCTTT.

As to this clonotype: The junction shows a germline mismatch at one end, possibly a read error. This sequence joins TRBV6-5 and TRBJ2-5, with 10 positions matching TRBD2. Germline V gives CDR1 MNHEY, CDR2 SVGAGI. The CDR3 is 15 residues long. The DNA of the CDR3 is TGTGCCAGCAGTGATAGCGGGGGGTCGCAAGAGACCCAGTACTTT. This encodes CASSDSGGSQETQYF.

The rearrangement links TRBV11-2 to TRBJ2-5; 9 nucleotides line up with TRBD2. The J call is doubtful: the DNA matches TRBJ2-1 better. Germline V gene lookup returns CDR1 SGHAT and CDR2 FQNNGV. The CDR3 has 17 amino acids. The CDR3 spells CASSLEFRGRALNEQFF. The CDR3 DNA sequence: TGTGCCAGCAGCTTAGAATTTCGCGGGAGGGCCCTCAATGAGCAGTTCTTC.

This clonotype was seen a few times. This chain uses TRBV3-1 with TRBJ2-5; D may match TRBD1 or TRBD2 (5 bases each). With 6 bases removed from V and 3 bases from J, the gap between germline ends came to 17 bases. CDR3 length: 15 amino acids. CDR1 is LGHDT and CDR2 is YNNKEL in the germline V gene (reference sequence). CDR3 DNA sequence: TGTGCCAGCAGTGGAGAGGGGTTAAGAGAAGAGACCCAGTACTTC. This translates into CASSGEGLREETQYF.

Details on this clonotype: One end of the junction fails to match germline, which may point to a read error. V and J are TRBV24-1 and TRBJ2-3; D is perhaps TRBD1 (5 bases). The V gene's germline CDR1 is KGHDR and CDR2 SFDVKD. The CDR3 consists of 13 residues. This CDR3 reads CTTSDLYRDTQYF. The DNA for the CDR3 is TGTACCACCAGTGATCTCTACAGGGATACGCAGTATTTT.

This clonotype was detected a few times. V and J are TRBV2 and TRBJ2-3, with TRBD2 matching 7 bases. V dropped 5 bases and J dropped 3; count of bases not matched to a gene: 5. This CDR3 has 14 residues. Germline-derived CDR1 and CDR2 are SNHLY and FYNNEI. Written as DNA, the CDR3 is TGTGCCAGCAGTACTATGGGGGGGACAGATACGCAGTATTTT. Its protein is CASSTMGGTDTQYF.

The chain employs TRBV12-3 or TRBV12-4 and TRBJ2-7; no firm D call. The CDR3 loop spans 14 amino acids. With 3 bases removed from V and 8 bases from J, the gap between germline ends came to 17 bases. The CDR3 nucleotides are TGTGCCAGCAGTTTGGCCACTTCGGCGTTCCAGCAGTACTTC. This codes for CASSLATSAFQQYF.

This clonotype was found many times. The CDR3 coding sequence is TGCAGTGCTCGGGACAGCCAAGAGACCCAGTACTTC. Protein sequence: CSARDSQETQYF. The chain combines TRBV20-1 with TRBJ2-5; 7 bases match TRBD1. The V gene's germline CDR1 is DFQATT and CDR2 SNEGSKA (reference sequence). Unmatched junction bases numbered 1, after V lost 5 bases and J lost 1 base. CDR3 length: 12 amino acids.

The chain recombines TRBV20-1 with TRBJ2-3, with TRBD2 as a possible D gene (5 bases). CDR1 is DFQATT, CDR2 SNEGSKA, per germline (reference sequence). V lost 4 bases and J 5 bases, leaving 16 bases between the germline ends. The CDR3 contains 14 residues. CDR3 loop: CSATGGVGRDTQYF. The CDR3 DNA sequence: TGCAGTGCTACCGGAGGCGTTGGTAGAGATACGCAGTATTTT.

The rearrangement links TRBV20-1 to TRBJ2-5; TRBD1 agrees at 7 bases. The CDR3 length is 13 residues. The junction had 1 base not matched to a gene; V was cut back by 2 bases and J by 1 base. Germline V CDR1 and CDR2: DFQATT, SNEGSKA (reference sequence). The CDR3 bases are TGCAGTGCTAGACGGGACAGCCAAGAGACCCAGTACTTC. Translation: CSARRDSQETQYF.

CDR3 region: CASSQGQGSGWEQYF. DNA for the CDR3: TGCGCCAGCAGCCAAGGACAGGGTTCCGGTTGGGAGCAGTACTTC. The chain employs TRBV4-3 and TRBJ2-7; 7 positions agree with TRBD1. The germline V gene has CDR1 LGHNA and CDR2 YSLEER. The V gene end was trimmed by 1 base and the J gene end by 7 bases; junction bases not matched to a gene: 10. CDR3 length: 15 amino acids.

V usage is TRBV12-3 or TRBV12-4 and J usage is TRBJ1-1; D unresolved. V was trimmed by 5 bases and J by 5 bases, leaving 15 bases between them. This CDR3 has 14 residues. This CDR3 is CASSLTPERTEAFF. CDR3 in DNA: TGTGCCAGCAGTCTGACACCAGAAAGAACTGAAGCTTTCTTT.

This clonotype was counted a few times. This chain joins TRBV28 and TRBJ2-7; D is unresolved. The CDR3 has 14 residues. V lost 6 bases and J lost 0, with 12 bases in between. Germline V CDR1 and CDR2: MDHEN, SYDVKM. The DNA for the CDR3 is TGTGCCAGCAGCCGGCCCACCTTCTCCTACGAGCAGTACTTC. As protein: CASSRPTFSYEQYF.

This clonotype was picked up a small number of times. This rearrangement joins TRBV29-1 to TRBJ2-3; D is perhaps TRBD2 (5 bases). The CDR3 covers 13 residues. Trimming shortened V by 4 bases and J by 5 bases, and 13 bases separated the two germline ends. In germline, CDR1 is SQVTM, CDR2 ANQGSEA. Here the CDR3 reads CSVASGIQDTQYF. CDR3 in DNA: TGCAGCGTTGCTTCGGGGATTCAAGATACGCAGTATTTT.